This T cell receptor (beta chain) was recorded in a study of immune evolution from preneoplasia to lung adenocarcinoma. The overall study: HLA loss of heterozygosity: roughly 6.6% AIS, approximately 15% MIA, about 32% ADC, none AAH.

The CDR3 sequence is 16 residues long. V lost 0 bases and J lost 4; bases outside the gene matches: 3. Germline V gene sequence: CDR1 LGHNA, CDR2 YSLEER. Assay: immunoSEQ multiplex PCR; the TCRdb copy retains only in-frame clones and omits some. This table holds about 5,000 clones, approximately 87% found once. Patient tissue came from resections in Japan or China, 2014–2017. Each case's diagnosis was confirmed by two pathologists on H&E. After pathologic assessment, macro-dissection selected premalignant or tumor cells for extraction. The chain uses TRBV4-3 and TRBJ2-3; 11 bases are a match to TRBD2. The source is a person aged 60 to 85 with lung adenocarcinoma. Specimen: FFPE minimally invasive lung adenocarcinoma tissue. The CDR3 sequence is CASSQDLAGGPDTQYF. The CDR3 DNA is TGCGCCAGCAGCCAAGATTTAGCGGGGGGGCCAGATACGCAGTATTTT.